The 27 T cell receptor beta chains reported below all come from one sample, sequenced in a study of cytomegalovirus exposure and HLA in healthy donors (dated 2017 in TCRdb). Library preparation employed the immunoSEQ multiplex PCR assay. For the multiplex PCR, a mixture combining 60 forward primers for TCR Vbeta segments and 13 reverse primers for TCR Jbeta segments was used. TCRdb limited this immuneACCESS table to in-frame rearrangements with V and J called. A share of clones is missing; checked studies link under half to unresolved V genes, and the rest is unexplained. The sample table holds 90,000 to 95,000 clones, of which over 70% were seen once. Roughly 1.2% of the sample is held by the ten biggest clonotypes. The material sequenced was PBMCs. The receptors were gathered from a girl between 2 and 10 years old in good health and CMV-seropositive.

This chain links TRBV7-9 with TRBJ2-1, with 8 bases aligning to TRBD2. J was trimmed by 7 bases and V by 2 bases; bases with no gene match: 7. The germline V gene has CDR1 SEHNR and CDR2 FQNEAQ (reference sequence). This CDR3 has 15 residues. This CDR3 reads CASSLRPSGSNEQFF. The CDR3 nucleotides are TGTGCCAGCAGCTTACGGCCCAGCGGGAGTAATGAGCAGTTCTTC.

V and J are TRBV19 and TRBJ2-1; the D is unclear. Per the germline V gene, CDR1 is LNHDA and CDR2 is SQIVND (reference sequence). This CDR3 has 13 residues. V lost 2 bases, J lost 8 bases, and 10 bases lay in between. The CDR3 nucleotides are TGTGCCAGTAGTATAAGTAGTGGAGATGAGCAGTTCTTC. Its translation is CASSISSGDEQFF.

The chain recombines TRBV2 with TRBJ2-3, with a weak D call TRBD2 (5 bases). Germline values: CDR1 SNHLY, CDR2 FYNNEI. The CDR3 runs 13 residues. The V end was cut by 8 bases, the J end by 4 bases, with 13 bases between. DNA for the CDR3: TGTGCCAGCGAACTAGAACACGCAGATACGCAGTATTTT. This codes for CASELEHADTQYF.

This clone was detected only once. The CDR3 loop reads CAWEPYSGRTDTQYF. The DNA for the CDR3 is TGTGCCTGGGAACCCTATAGCGGGCGCACAGATACGCAGTATTTT. V usage is TRBV30 and J usage is TRBJ2-3; 7 bases line up with TRBD2. V shed 5 bases and J 1 base; nucleotides not matched to a gene: 9. The CDR3 spans 15 residues. Germline lookup yields CDR1 GTSNPN and CDR2 SVGIG (reference sequence). Full variable domain (outside the CDR3, taken from reference TRBV30 and TRBJ2-3): SQTIHQWPATLVQPVGSPLSLECTVEGTSNPNLYWYRQAAGRGLQLLFYSVGIGQISSEVPQNLSASRPQDRQFILSSKKLLLSDSGFYLCAWEPYSGRTDTQYFGPGTRLTVL.

The J gene is TRBJ1-5, the V gene TRBV30; D call uncertain. Trimming stripped 2 bases from V and 3 bases from J, with 8 bases between. The germline CDR1 and CDR2 sequences are GTSNPN and SVGIG (reference sequence). The CDR3 has 13 amino acids. CDR3: CAWSLSTNQPQHF. CDR3 DNA: TGTGCCTGGAGTTTAAGCACCAATCAGCCCCAGCATTTT.

V is TRBV7-2 and J is TRBJ1-1; no reliable D call. Between the trimmed V and J ends, which lost 4 bases and 2 bases, there was a span of 5 bases. The CDR3 runs to 12 residues. In germline, CDR1 is SGHTA, CDR2 FQGNSA. The CDR3 DNA sequence: TGTGCCAGCAGCTATGTAAACACTGAAGCTTTCTTT. Protein: CASSYVNTEAFF.

The chain employs TRBV6-1 and TRBJ1-1, with TRBD1 matching 7 bases. V shed 6 bases and J 5 bases; nucleotides not matched to a gene: 6. The CDR3 has 13 amino acids. Looked up from germline, CDR1 is MNHNS and CDR2 is SASEGT. CDR3 in amino acids: CASSPSRGTEAFF. In DNA, the CDR3 is TGTGCCAGCAGCCCCTCCAGGGGGACTGAAGCTTTCTTT.

The rearrangement links TRBV28 to TRBJ1-4; D may be TRBD1 (5 bases). The germline V and J ends were trimmed by 2 bases and 5 bases, with 15 bases remaining between them. CDR1 is MDHEN, CDR2 SYDVKM, per germline. This CDR3 contains 16 residues. The CDR3 bases are TGTGCCAGCAGTTTAGCCCGGGTTGGGGGGAATGAAAAACTGTTTTTT. Its translation is CASSLARVGGNEKLFF.

This clone was observed a single time. This chain uses TRBV5-6 with TRBJ2-1; D call uncertain. Trimming removed 0 bases from V and 0 bases from J, with 7 bases in between. CDR1 SGHDT and CDR2 YYEEEE come from the germline V gene. CDR3 length: 15 amino acids. The CDR3 is CASSLVSFSYNEQFF. In DNA form, the CDR3 reads TGTGCCAGCAGCTTGGTGAGTTTCTCCTACAATGAGCAGTTCTTC.

This chain links TRBV7-9 with TRBJ2-7; 8 nucleotides agree with TRBD2. CDR3 size: 15 residues. The junction had 8 bases not matched to a gene; V was cut back by 5 bases and J by 2 bases. Germline V CDR1 and CDR2: SEHNR, FQNEAQ (reference sequence). The CDR3 region has the DNA TGTGCCAGCAGCCCAGCGGGAGCGCAGACCTACGAGCAGTACTTC. Residues: CASSPAGAQTYEQYF.

The J gene is TRBJ2-5, the V gene TRBV5-6; the D is unclear. CDR3 length: 14 amino acids. Germline lookup yields CDR1 SGHDT and CDR2 YYEEEE. V was shortened by 2 bases and J by 9 bases, with 17 bases between the two germline ends. CDR3 DNA: TGTGCCAGCAGCTTACTGACACGCCCCTGGGCCCAGTACTTC. Amino acid sequence: CASSLLTRPWAQYF.

This clone was seen a few times. The rearrangement joins TRBV30 to TRBJ2-3; tentative D call: TRBD2 (6 bases). CDR1 is GTSNPN and CDR2 is SVGIG in the germline V gene (reference sequence). There are 14 residues in the CDR3. Trimming left V 7 bases short and J 1 base short, with 15 bases between. The CDR3 bases are TGTGCCTTCATATCCGGGGGACGCACAGATACGCAGTATTTT. Protein sequence: CAFISGGRTDTQYF. Using reference TRBV30 and TRBJ2-3 for the parts outside the CDR3, the full variable domain is SQTIHQWPATLVQPVGSPLSLECTVEGTSNPNLYWYRQAAGRGLQLLFYSVGIGQISSEVPQNLSASRPQDRQFILSSKKLLLSDSGFYLCAFISGGRTDTQYFGPGTRLTVL.

This clone was found a few times. The chain is built from TRBV28 and TRBJ1-4; D is unclear. Looked up from germline, CDR1 is MDHEN and CDR2 is SYDVKM. The CDR3 totals 14 residues. Between the trimmed V and J ends, which lost 10 bases and 0 bases, there was a span of 12 bases. The CDR3 nucleotides are TGTGCCACCCAGACAACAACAACTAATGAAAAACTGTTTTTT. It translates to CATQTTTTNEKLFF.

The chain is built from TRBV21-1 and TRBJ2-4; whether TRBD2, the table's D call, matches the DNA was not checked. TRBV21-1 has pseudogene status. The CDR3 length is 17 residues. CDR3 nucleotide sequence: TGTGCCAGCAGCAAATTAACGGAGCGTTCGGCCAAAAACATTCAGTACTTC. This sequence encodes CASSKLTERSAKNIQYF.

V gene TRBV6-1 combines with J gene TRBJ2-1; no firm D call. V lost 6 bases, J lost 2 bases, and 11 bases lay in between. Germline CDR1 MNHNS, CDR2 SASEGT. This CDR3 region has 14 residues. The CDR3 loop is CASSPEAAYNEQFF. The CDR3 bases are TGTGCCAGCAGCCCCGAGGCGGCCTACAATGAGCAGTTCTTC.

The V call is TRBV7-3, the J call TRBJ2-3, with D possibly TRBD2 on 5 matching bases. Deletions cut 1 base from V and 3 bases from J, with 11 bases between. In germline, CDR1 is SGHTA, CDR2 FQGTGA. The CDR3 runs to 15 residues. Here the CDR3 DNA reads TGTGCCAGCAGCTTAAGTGGGAGTAGAACAGATACGCAGTATTTT. Its protein is CASSLSGSRTDTQYF.

The V call is TRBV7-9, the J call TRBJ2-2; a weak D match, TRBD2 (6 bases). The CDR3 has 15 amino acids. Trimming left V 5 bases short and J 5 bases short, with 15 bases between. The germline V gene encodes CDR1 SEHNR and CDR2 FQNEAQ (reference sequence). The CDR3 region is CASSATRDWTGELFF. CDR3 bases: TGTGCCAGCAGCGCTACCCGGGACTGGACCGGGGAGCTGTTTTTT.

The chain links TRBV20-1 to TRBJ2-7; D gene ambiguous. CDR1 is DFQATT and CDR2 is SNEGSKA in the germline V gene (reference sequence). This CDR3 has 11 amino acids. In nucleotides, the CDR3 is TGCAGCCTGGGCTATGTGTACGAGCAGTACTTC. This codes for CSLGYVYEQYF.

This chain links TRBV4-2 with TRBJ2-5; no firm D call. V gave up 0 bases and J gave up 0 bases, with 8 bases separating them. The CDR3 covers 15 residues. Per germline, CDR1 LGHNA and CDR2 YNFKEQ. CDR3 amino acids: CASSQDPSYQETQYF. CDR3 bases: TGTGCCAGCAGCCAAGATCCTTCGTACCAAGAGACCCAGTACTTC.

The J gene is TRBJ2-4, the V gene TRBV6-5; 7 positions match TRBD1. The germline V gene has CDR1 MNHEY and CDR2 SVGAGI. J was trimmed by 0 bases and V by 6 bases; bases with no gene match: 5. The CDR3 runs 15 residues. In DNA, the CDR3 is TGTGCCAGCAGCTACAGGGGATTAGCCAAAAACATTCAGTACTTC. It yields the protein CASSYRGLAKNIQYF.

This chain joins TRBV7-2 and TRBJ2-3; no firm D call. V was trimmed by 1 base and J by 8 bases, leaving 7 bases between them. This CDR3 has 12 residues. Per the germline V gene, CDR1 is SGHTA and CDR2 is FQGNSA. The CDR3 DNA follows: TGTGCCAGCAGCTTAGAGTACACTACGCAGTATTTT. It codes for CASSLEYTTQYF.

The V call is TRBV28, the J call TRBJ1-2; D gene uncertain. The CDR3 has 15 residues. Trimming took 7 bases from V and 0 from J, leaving 15 bases between them. Per germline, CDR1 MDHEN and CDR2 SYDVKM. This CDR3 is CASTTTWQANYGYTF. The CDR3, as DNA: TGTGCCAGCACCACCACGTGGCAGGCTAACTATGGCTACACCTTC.

The chain carries TRBV28 and TRBJ2-3; 8 nucleotides align to TRBD2. This CDR3 is 17 amino acids long. CDR1 is MDHEN, CDR2 SYDVKM, per germline. V trimming: 7 bases; J trimming: 1 base; junction bases outside the gene matches: 13. CDR3 loop: CASMVGGDVSGTDTQYF. For the CDR3, the DNA is TGTGCCAGCATGGTCGGGGGGGACGTTTCTGGCACAGATACGCAGTATTTT.

This sequence joins TRBV9 and TRBJ2-1, with D maybe TRBD2 (5 bases). Deletions cut 2 bases from V and 0 bases from J, with 12 bases between. Per germline, CDR1 SGDLS and CDR2 YYNGEE. The CDR3 has 16 residues. The CDR3 is CASSVSVGSSYNEQFF. The CDR3 nucleotides are TGTGCCAGCAGCGTCTCAGTGGGGAGCTCCTACAATGAGCAGTTCTTC.

The table lists this clone with a count of one. This sequence joins TRBV6-1 and TRBJ1-5, with D perhaps TRBD1 (5 bases). With 2 bases removed from V and 14 bases from J, the gap between germline ends came to 13 bases. Germline values: CDR1 MNHNS, CDR2 SASEGT. The CDR3 has 12 amino acids. The CDR3 DNA sequence: TGTGCCAGCAGTGAAACGGGGGGGAGAGAGCATTTT. Translated: CASSETGGREHF.

The chain has TRBV27 and TRBJ2-7; TRBD1 matches at 9 bases. The CDR3 runs to 14 residues. Per the germline V gene, CDR1 is MNHEY and CDR2 is SMNVEV (reference sequence). The junction had 6 bases not matched to a gene; V was cut back by 6 bases and J by 3 bases. CDR3 sequence reads: CASRPGTGRYEQYF. Written as DNA, the CDR3 is TGTGCCAGCAGACCCGGGACAGGGCGCTACGAGCAGTACTTC.

V and J are TRBV29-1 and TRBJ2-1; possibly TRBD1 for D (6 bases). V was pared by 7 bases and J by 3 bases, with 13 bases between. CDR1 and CDR2 (germline): SQVTM, ANQGSEA. This CDR3 contains 13 residues. CDR3 in DNA: TGCAGCGCGGATCGGACAGTCTACAATGAGCAGTTCTTC. This encodes CSADRTVYNEQFF.